The sequence of this T cell receptor (beta chain) was determined in a study of shared clonotypes between healthy human individuals. The study, taken as a whole, reports: Among donors, sharing of clonotypes was expected to be affected by sequencing depth. Four donors shared about 5% of their naive CD4 clonotypes. Represented diversity (both genetic and exposure-history) was limited by the small number of donors.

Germline CDR1 and CDR2: SNHLY and FYNNEI. The CDR3 extends over 12 amino acids. The germline V and J ends were trimmed by 2 bases and 6 bases, with 6 bases remaining between them. A remark on this clone: What it binds is not known. Other DNA sequences in this specimen translate into the identical CDR3.

Profiled with immunoSEQ multiplex PCR; TCRdb holds only in-frame clones, not every one. The sample records more than 1.2 million clones, approximately 98.5% being singletons. The TCR originated in a man aged 30 to 45 in good health. The V call is TRBV2, the J call TRBJ2-3; D is uncertain. The sequencing sample was made of naive CD4+ T cells sorted from blood. Specified subset: CD45RA+ positively selected. The CDR3 coding sequence is TGTGCCAGCAGTGAATATCTGGATACGCAGTATTTT. This gives the protein CASSEYLDTQYF.